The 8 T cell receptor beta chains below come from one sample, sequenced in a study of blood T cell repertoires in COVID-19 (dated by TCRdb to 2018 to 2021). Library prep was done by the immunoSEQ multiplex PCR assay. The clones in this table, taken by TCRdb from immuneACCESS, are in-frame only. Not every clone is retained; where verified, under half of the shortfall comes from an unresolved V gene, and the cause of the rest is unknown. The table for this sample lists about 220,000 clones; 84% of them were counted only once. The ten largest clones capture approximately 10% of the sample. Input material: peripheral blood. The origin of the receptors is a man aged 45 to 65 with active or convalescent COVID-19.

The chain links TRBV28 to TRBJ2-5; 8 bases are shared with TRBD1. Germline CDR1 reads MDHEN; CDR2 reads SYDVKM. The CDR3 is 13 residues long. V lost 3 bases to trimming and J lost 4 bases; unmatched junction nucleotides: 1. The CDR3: CASSLDRVETQYF. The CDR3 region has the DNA TGTGCCAGCAGTTTGGACAGGGTAGAGACCCAGTACTTC.

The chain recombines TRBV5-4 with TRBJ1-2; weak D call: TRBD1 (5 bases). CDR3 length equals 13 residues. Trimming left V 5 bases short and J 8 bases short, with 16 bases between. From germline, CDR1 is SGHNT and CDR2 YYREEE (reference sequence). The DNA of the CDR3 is TGTGCCAGCAGGGTCAGGGCAACAGAGGGCTACACCTTC. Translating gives CASRVRATEGYTF.

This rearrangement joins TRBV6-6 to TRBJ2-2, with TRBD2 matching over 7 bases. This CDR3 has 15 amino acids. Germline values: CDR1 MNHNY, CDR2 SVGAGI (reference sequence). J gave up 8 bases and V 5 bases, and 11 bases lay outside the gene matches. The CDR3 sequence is CASSRDYLNGGELFF. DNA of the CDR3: TGTGCCAGCAGTAGGGACTACTTGAACGGGGGGGAGCTGTTTTTT.

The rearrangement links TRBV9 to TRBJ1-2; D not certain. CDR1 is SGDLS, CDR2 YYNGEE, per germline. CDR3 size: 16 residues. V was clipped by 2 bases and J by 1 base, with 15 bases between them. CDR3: CASSVSPVGDNYGYTF. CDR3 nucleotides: TGTGCCAGCAGCGTTAGCCCCGTAGGAGATAACTATGGCTACACCTTC.

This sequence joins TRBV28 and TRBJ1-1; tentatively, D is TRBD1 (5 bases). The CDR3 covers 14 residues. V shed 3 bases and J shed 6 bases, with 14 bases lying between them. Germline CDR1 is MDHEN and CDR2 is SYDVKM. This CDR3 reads CASSFQAQGAEAFF. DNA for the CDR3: TGTGCCAGCAGTTTCCAGGCCCAAGGGGCTGAAGCTTTCTTT.

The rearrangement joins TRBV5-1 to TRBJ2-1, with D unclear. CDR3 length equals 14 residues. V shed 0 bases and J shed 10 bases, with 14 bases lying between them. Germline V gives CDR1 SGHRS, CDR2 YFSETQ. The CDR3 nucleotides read TGCGCCAGCAGCTTGGCCATAACAGAAAGGGAGCAGTTCTTC. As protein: CASSLAITEREQFF.

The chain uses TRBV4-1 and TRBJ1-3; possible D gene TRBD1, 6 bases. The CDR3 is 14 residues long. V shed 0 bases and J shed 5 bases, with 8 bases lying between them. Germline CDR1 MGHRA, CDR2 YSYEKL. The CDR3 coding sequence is TGCGCCAGCAGCCAAGACCAGGGGAGAAACACCATATATTTT. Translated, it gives CASSQDQGRNTIYF.

CDR3 DNA sequence: TGCGCCAGCAGCGCGGGGAGTGCCAAAAACATTCAGTACTTC. Translated, it gives CASSAGSAKNIQYF. The V and J genes are TRBV5-1 and TRBJ2-4, with D perhaps matching TRBD2 (6 bases). The germline V gene has CDR1 SGHRS and CDR2 YFSETQ. CDR3 length equals 14 residues. Deletions cut 4 bases from V and 1 base from J, with 9 bases between.